This T cell receptor beta chain was sequenced in a study of blood T cell repertoires in COVID-19. Overall study context: The origin of the acute and convalescent COVID-19 samples was the United States, Italy and Spain. T cells, B-cell-depleted T cells, or PBMCs provided the cDNA or gDNA that served as material.

In the original workflow: Quantification of nucleated cells was approximated via reference gene primer amplification. TCRdb keeps only in-frame clones here, not all; method: immunoSEQ multiplex PCR. V and J calls plus clone size are reproduced from that table; the DNA served to infer D and trimming. The sample includes under 45,000 clones, 75% to 90% of them seen just once. V lost 5 bases, J lost 3 bases, and 17 bases lay in between. CDR3 length: 16 residues. The germline V gene encodes CDR1 SGHTA and CDR2 FQGNSA. The chain joins TRBV7-2 to TRBJ2-1; D call uncertain. Input material: peripheral blood. The TCR was taken from a woman between 35 and 50 years old with acute or convalescent COVID-19. The chain's CDR3 is CASSPFALKDYNEQFF. In DNA form, the CDR3 reads TGTGCCAGCAGCCCATTTGCTCTAAAAGACTACAATGAGCAGTTCTTC. The variable domain in full, with the rest retrieved from reference TRBV7-2 and TRBJ2-1, is GAGVSQSPSNKVTEKGKDVELRCDPISGHTALYWYRQSLGQGLEFLIYFQGNSAPDKSGLPSDRFSAERTGGSVSTLTIQRTQQEDSAVYLCASSPFALKDYNEQFFGPGTRLTVL.